The sequence of this TCR beta chain was determined in a study of T cell changes during pregnancy in multiple sclerosis. The CDR3 runs to 15 residues. CDR1 MNHNS and CDR2 SASEGT come from the germline V gene. V shed 10 bases, J shed 4 bases, and the junction held 14 bases outside the gene matches. Here immunoSEQ multiplex PCR was the method, and the copy in TCRdb shows in-frame clones only, minus some. The table lists more than 15,000 clones, approximately 85% of them singletons. This clonotype was obtained from a female donor in good health, enrolled as a control in a pregnancy study. The chain uses TRBV6-1 and TRBJ2-3; TRBD2 agrees at 7 bases. Sequences were derived from CD8+ T cells from peripheral blood mononuclear cells, sampled after pregnancy. CDR3 sequence: CAIRAPRLAPDTQYF. CDR3 DNA sequence: TGTGCCATCCGCGCCCCTCGACTAGCTCCAGATACGCAGTATTTT.